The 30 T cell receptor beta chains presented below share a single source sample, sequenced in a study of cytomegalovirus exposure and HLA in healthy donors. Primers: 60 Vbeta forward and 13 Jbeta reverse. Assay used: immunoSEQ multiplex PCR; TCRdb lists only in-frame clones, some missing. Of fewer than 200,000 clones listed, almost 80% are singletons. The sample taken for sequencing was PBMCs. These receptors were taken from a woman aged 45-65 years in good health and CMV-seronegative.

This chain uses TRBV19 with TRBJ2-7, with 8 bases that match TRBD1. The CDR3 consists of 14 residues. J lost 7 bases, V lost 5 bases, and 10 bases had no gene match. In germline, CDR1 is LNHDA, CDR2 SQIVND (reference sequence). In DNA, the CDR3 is TGTGCCAGTAGTCTAGGACAGGGATTGGGGGAGCAGTACTTC. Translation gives CASSLGQGLGEQYF.

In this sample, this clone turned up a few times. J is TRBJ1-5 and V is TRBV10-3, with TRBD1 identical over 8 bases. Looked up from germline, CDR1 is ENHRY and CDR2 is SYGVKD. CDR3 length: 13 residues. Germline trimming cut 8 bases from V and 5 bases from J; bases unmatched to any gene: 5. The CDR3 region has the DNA TGTGCCATCGGTCCGGACAGGGATCAGCCCCAGCATTTT. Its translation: CAIGPDRDQPQHF.

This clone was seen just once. The DNA of the CDR3 is TGTGCCAGCTCTCAACCGGGAATCACAGATACGCAGTATTTT. It yields the protein CASSQPGITDTQYF. V usage is TRBV18 and J usage is TRBJ2-3, with a possible D match to TRBD2 (5 bases). The germline CDR1 and CDR2 sequences are KGHSH and LQKENI. V was trimmed by 6 bases and J by 2 bases, leaving 12 bases between them. This CDR3 has 14 residues.

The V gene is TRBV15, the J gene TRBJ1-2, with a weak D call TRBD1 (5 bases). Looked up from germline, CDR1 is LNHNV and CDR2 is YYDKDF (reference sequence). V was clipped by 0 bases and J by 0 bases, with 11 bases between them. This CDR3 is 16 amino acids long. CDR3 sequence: CATSRDDRPSNYGYTF. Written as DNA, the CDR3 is TGTGCCACCAGCAGAGATGACAGACCCTCTAACTATGGCTACACCTTC.

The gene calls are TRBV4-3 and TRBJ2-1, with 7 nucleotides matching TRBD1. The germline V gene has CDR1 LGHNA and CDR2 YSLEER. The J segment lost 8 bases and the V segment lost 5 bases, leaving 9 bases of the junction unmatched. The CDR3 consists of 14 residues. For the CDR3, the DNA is TGCGCCAGCAGCTTCCTCGGACAGGAGCATGAGCAGTTCTTC. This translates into CASSFLGQEHEQFF.

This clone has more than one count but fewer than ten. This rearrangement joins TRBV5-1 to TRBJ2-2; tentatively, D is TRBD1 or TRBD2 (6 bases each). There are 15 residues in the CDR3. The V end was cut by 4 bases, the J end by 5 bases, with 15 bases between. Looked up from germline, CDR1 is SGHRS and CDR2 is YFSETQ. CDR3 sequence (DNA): TGCGCCAGCAGCGTGGGACTCACAGGGACCGGGGAGCTGTTTTTT. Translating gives CASSVGLTGTGELFF.

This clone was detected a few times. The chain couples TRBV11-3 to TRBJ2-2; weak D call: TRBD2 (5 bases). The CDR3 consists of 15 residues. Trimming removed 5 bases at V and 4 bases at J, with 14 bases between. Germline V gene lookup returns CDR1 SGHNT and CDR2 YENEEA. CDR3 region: CASSSREPSTGELFF. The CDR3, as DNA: TGTGCCAGCAGCAGTAGGGAGCCCTCCACCGGGGAGCTGTTTTTT.

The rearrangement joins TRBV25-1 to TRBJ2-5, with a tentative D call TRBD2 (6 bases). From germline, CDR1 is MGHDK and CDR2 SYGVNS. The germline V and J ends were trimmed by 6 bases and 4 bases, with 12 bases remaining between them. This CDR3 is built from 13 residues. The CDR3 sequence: CASRGIAAETQYF. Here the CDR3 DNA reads TGTGCCAGCAGAGGTATAGCGGCAGAGACCCAGTACTTC. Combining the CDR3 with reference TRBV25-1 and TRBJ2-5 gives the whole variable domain EADIYQTPRYLVIGTGKKITLECSQTMGHDKMYWYQQDPGMELHLIHYSYGVNSTEKGDLSSESTVSRIRTEHFPLTLESARPSHTSQYLCASRGIAAETQYFGPGTRLLVL.

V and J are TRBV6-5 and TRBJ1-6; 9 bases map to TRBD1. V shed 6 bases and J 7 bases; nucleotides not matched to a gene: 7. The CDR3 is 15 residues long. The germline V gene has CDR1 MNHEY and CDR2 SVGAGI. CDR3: CASRAIGTGNSPLHF. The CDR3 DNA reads TGTGCCAGCAGAGCTATCGGGACAGGGAATTCACCCCTCCACTTT.

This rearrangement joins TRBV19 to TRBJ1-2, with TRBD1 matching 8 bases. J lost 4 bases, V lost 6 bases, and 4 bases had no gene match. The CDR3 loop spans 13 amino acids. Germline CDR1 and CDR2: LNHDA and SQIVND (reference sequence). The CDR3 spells CASRGTGSYGYTF. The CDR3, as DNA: TGTGCCAGTAGGGGGACAGGTAGCTATGGCTACACCTTC.

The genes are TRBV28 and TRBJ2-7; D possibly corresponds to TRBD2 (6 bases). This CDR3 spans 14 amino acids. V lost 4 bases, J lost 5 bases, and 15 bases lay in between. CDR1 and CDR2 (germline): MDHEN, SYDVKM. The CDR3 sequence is CASSSPAGNNEQYF. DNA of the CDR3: TGTGCCAGCAGTTCCCCCGCGGGAAATAACGAGCAGTACTTC.

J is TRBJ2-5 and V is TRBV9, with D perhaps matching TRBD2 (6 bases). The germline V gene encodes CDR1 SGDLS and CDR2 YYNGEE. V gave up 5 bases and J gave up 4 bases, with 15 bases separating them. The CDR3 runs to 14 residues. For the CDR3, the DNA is TGTGCCAGCAGTGATCCGGGAGTTGGAGAGACCCAGTACTTC. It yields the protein CASSDPGVGETQYF.

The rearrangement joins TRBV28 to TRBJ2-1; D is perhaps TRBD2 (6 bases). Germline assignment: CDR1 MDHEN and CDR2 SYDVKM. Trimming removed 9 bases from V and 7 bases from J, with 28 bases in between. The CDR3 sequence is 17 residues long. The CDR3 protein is CASNRQGSSGKQNEQFF. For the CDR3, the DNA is TGTGCCAGTAACCGGCAAGGTAGTAGCGGAAAACAAAATGAGCAGTTCTTC. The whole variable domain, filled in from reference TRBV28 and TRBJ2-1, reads DVKVTQSSRYLVKRTGEKVFLECVQDMDHENMFWYRQDPGLGLRLIYFSYDVKMKEKGDIPEGYSVSREKKERFSLILESASTNQTSMYLCASNRQGSSGKQNEQFFGPGTRLTVL.

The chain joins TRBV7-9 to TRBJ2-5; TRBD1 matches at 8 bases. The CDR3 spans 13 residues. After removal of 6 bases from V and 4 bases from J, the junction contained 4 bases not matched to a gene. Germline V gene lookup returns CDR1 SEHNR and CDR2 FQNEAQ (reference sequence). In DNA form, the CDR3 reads TGTGCCAGCAGACCTGACAGGGGAGAGACCCAGTACTTC. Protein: CASRPDRGETQYF. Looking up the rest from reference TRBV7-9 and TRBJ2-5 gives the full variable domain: DTGVSQNPRHKITKRGQNVTFRCDPISEHNRLYWYRQTLGQGPEFLTYFQNEAQLEKSRLLSDRFSAERPKGSFSTLEIQRTEQGDSAMYLCASRPDRGETQYFGPGTRLLVL.

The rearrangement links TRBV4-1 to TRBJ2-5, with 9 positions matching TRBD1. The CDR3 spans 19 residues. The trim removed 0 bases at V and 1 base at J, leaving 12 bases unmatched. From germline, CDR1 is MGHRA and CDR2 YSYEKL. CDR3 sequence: CASSQDRGQGLRPQETQYF. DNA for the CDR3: TGCGCCAGCAGCCAAGATCGTGGACAGGGGCTGAGGCCCCAAGAGACCCAGTACTTC.

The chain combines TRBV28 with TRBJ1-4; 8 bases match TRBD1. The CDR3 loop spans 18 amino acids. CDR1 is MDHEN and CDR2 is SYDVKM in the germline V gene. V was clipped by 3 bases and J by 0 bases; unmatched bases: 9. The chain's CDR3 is CASSFWQGALTTNEKLFF. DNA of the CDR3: TGTGCCAGCAGTTTTTGGCAGGGGGCTCTCACAACTAATGAAAAACTGTTTTTT. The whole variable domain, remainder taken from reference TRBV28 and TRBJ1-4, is DVKVTQSSRYLVKRTGEKVFLECVQDMDHENMFWYRQDPGLGLRLIYFSYDVKMKEKGDIPEGYSVSREKKERFSLILESASTNQTSMYLCASSFWQGALTTNEKLFFGSGTQLSVL.

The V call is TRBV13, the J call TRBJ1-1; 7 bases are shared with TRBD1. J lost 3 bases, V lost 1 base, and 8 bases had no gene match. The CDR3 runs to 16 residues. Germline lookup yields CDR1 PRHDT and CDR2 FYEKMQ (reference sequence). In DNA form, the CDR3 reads TGTGCCAGCAGCTTAGAGGACAGGCGCGGGGACACTGAAGCTTTCTTT. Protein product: CASSLEDRRGDTEAFF.

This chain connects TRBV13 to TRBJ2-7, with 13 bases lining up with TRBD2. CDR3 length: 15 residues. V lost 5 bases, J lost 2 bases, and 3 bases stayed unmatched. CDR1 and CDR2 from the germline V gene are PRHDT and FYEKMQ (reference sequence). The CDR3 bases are TGTGCCAGCAGCACCGGACTAGCGGGAGCCTACGAGCAGTACTTC. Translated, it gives CASSTGLAGAYEQYF.

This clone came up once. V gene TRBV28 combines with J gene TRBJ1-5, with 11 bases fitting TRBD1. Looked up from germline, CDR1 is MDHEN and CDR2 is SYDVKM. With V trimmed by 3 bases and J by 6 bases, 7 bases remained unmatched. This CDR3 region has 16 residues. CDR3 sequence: CASSFQDRGRRQPQHF. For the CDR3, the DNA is TGTGCCAGCAGTTTCCAGGACAGGGGGCGGCGTCAGCCCCAGCATTTT.

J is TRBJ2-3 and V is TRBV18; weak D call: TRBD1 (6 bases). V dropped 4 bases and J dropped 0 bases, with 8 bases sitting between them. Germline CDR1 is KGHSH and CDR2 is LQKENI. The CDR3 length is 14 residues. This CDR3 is CASSQTGSTDTQYF. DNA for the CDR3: TGTGCCAGCTCACAGACAGGAAGCACAGATACGCAGTATTTT.

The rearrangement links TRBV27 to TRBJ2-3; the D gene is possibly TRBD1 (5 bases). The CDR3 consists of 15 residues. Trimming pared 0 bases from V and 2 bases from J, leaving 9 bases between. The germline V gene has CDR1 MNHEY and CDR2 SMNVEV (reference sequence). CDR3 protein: CASSLSVRVTDTQYF. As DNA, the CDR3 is TGTGCCAGCAGTTTATCGGTCAGGGTCACAGATACGCAGTATTTT.

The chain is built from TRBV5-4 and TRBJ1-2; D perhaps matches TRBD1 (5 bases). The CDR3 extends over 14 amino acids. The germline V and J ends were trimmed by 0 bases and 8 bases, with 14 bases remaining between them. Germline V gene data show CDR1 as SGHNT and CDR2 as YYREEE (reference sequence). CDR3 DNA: TGTGCCAGCAGCTTGGCAACAGGCGCTCGGGGCTACACCTTC. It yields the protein CASSLATGARGYTF.

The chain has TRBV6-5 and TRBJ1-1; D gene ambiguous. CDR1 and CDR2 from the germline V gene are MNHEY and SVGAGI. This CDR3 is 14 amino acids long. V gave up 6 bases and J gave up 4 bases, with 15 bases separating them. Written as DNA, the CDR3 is TGTGCCAGCAGAACGGGTGCGCCGGGCACTGAAGCTTTCTTT. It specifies CASRTGAPGTEAFF.

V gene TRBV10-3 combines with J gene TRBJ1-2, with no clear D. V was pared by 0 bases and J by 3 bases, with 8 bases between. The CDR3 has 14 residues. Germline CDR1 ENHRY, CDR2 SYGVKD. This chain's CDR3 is CAISESRGDYGYTF. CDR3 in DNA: TGTGCCATCAGTGAGTCACGGGGAGACTATGGCTACACCTTC.

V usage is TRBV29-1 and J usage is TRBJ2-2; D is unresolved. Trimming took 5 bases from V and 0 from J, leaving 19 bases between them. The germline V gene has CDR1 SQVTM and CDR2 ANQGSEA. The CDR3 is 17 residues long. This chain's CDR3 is CSVLSPSTESNTGELFF. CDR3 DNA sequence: TGCAGCGTTTTAAGCCCGTCGACTGAATCGAACACCGGGGAGCTGTTTTTT.

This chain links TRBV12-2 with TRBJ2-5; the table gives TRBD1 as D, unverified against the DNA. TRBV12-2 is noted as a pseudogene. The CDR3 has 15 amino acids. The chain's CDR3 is CASRLDRTGLRAQYF. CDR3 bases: TGTGCAAGTCGCTTAGACAGGACCGGCCTAAGGGCCCAGTACTTC.

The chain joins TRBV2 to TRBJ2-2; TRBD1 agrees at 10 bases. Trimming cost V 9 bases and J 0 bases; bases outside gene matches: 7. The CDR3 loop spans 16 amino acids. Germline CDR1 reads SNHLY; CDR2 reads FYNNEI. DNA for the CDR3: TGTGCCAGTAGCCGGGACAGGGGAGCGAACACCGGGGAGCTGTTTTTT. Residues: CASSRDRGANTGELFF.

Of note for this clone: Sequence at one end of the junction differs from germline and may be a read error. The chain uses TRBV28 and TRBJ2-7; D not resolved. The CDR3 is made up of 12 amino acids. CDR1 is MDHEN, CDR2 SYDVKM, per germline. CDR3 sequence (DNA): TGTGCCAGCAGTTCATCCCCCTTAGATGCGAACTTC. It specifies CASSSSPLDANF.

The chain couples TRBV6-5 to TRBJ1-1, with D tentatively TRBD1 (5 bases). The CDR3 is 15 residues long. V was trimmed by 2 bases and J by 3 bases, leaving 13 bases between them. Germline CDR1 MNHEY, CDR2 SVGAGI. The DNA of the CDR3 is TGTGCCAGCAGTTACGTTCGGGGGGGACACACTGAAGCTTTCTTT. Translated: CASSYVRGGHTEAFF.

CDR3 nucleotides: TGCGCCAGCAGCCAAGCGAGGCTTCGAAACACCGGGGAGCTGTTTTTT. Encoded protein: CASSQARLRNTGELFF. The chain carries TRBV4-3 and TRBJ2-2; D gene unclear. From germline, CDR1 is LGHNA and CDR2 YSLEER. The CDR3 has 16 amino acids. V was clipped by 1 base and J by 2 bases, with 11 bases between them.